This TCR beta chain was sequenced in a study of long-term antiretroviral therapy in people with HIV. At the level of the study: The oldest samples precede the 2015 immediate-ART recommendation by about a decade.

Worth noting for this clone: Its antigen remains unknown.

Survey-level immunoSEQ v3.0 assays were run. The method was immunoSEQ multiplex PCR; TCRdb's version includes in-frame clones alone and lacks a portion of them. The table shows under 30,000 clones, with more than 85% occurring only once. The samples comprised roughly 1-10 million cryopreserved PBMC ahead of DNA extraction. Losses at the gene ends were 3 bases for V and 4 bases for J; bases not matched to a gene: 6. The CDR3 covers 14 residues. Germline V gene data show CDR1 as SGHRS and CDR2 as YFSETQ. Overall study findings and caveats: With ART, diversity went up but was still lower than in transplant donor controls. Clones that had undergone expansion before ART dominated the repertoire at all time points.

This clonotype originated in a woman aged 25 to 39 with HIV. The sample was unsorted PBMCs, taken 1.9 years after starting antiretroviral therapy. The V gene is TRBV5-1, the J gene TRBJ2-7, with 8 bases lining up with TRBD2. CDR3 nucleotide sequence: TGCGCCAGCAGCTCCGTAGCGGGGAATTACGAGCAGTACTTC. Translated, it gives CASSSVAGNYEQYF.